The source of this TCR beta chain is a study of neurological immune-mediated disorders. cDNA synthesis was performed by 5'RACE with 10-nucleotide random UMIs. Every sequencing run gave over 190 million TCR-beta sequences, taken from 15-18 subjects. TCRdb reprocessed the 5' RACE reads with MiXCR, giving one entry per CDR3 protein. Of about 79,000 distinct CDR3 sequences in the sample, roughly 14% were seen once. This clonotype showed up many times. Its antigen is undetermined. The CDR3 contains 13 residues. CDR1 and CDR2 from the germline V gene are SEHNR and FQNEAQ (reference sequence). Trimming at V came to 2 bases and at J to 7 bases, leaving 4 bases not matched to a gene. Study-wide results and limits: Whereas HTLV-1-associated myelopathy showed the most TCR clonal expansion, multiple sclerosis showed the least, with levels below those of healthy controls.

PBMCs stored at -80 C, 2 million in total, were the source of the unsorted libraries. Specimen: PBMCs. This chain links TRBV7-9 with TRBJ1-2; 7 bases agree with TRBD1. This receptor was obtained from a woman in her 50s in good health. As DNA, the CDR3 is TGTGCCAGCAGCTTATTGACAGGGACTGGCTACACCTTC. It yields the protein CASSLLTGTGYTF.